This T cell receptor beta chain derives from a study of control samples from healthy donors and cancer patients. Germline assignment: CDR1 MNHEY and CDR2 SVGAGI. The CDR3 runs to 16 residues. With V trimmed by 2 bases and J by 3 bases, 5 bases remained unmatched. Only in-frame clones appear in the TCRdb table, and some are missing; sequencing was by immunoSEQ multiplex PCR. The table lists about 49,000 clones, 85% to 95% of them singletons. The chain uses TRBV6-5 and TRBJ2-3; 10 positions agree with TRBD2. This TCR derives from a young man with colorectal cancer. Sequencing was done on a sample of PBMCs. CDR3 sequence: CASSYDPGLATDTQYF. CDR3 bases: TGTGCCAGCAGTTACGACCCGGGACTAGCGACAGATACGCAGTATTTT.